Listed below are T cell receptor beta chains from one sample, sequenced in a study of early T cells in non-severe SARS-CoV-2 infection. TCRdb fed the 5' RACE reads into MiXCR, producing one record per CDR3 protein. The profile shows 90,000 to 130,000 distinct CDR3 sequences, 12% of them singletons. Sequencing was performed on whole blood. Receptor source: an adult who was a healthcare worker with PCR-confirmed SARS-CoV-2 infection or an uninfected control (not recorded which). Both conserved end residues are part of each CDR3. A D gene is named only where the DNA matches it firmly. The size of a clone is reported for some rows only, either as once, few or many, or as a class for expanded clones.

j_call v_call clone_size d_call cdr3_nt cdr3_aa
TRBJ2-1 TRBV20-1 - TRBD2 TGCAGTGCTAAGCCCGGGACTAGCGGGAGGGCCAATGAGCAGTTCTTC CSAKPGTSGRANEQFF
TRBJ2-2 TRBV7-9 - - TGTGCCAGCAGCCTCCGACCCGAGAGGACGAACACCGGGGAGCTGTTTTTT CASSLRPERTNTGELFF
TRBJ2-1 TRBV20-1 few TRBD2 TGCAGTGCTAAAAGGCGGGGGAAACACAATGAGCAGTTCTTC CSAKRRGKHNEQFF
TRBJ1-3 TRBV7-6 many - TGTGCCAGCAGCTCCCCGCCTAACTCTGGAAACACCATATATTTT CASSSPPNSGNTIYF
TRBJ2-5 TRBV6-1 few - TGTGCCAGCAGGGCAGTGTACCAAGAGACCCAGTACTTC CASRAVYQETQYF
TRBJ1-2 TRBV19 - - TGTGCCAGCCGCCAGTACGGAGGGGACTATGGCTACACCTTC CASRQYGGDYGYTF
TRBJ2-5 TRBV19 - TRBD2 TGTGCCAGTAGTTACCAGACTAGCGGGAGGGCACGAGAGACCCAGTACTTC CASSYQTSGRARETQYF
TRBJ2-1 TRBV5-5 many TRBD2 TGTGCCAGCAAGAGGACTAGCGCTTACAATGAGCAGTTCTTC CASKRTSAYNEQFF
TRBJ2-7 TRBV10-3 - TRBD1 TGTGCCATCAGGACAGGGGGAATCGAGCAGTACTTC CAIRTGGIEQYF
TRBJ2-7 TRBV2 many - TGTGCCAGCAGTGAAGCGGGCTATTACGAGCAGTACTTC CASSEAGYYEQYF
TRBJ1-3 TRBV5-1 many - TGCGCCAGCAGCTTCGGCACCATATATTTT CASSFGTIYF
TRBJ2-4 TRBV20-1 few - TGCAGAGCCGGGGGCCTAGCCAAAAACATTCAGTACTTC CRAGGLAKNIQYF
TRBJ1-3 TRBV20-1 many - TGCAGTGCTAGAGATCGCGGAAACACCATATATTTT CSARDRGNTIYF
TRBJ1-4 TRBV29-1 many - TGCAGCGTTGAACCCGCCTCAGGGGAAAAACTGTTTTTT CSVEPASGEKLFF
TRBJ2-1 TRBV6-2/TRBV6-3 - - TGTGCCAGCAGTTACTTAGGACTGTTTTCGCCTTCAAGAAAGTTCTTC CASSYLGLFSPSRKFF
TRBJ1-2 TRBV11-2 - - TGTGCCAGCAGCTTAATGGGATCTAACTATGGCTACACCTTC CASSLMGSNYGYTF
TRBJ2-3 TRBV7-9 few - TGTGCCAGCAGCTCGGTAAGGGGTCGAGGCACAGATACGCAGTATTTT CASSSVRGRGTDTQYF
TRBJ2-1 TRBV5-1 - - TGCGCCAGCCGCACGGAGGATTTCGGAGAGCAGTTCTTC CASRTEDFGEQFF
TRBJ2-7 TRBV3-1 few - TGTGCCAGCAGCCGCAGGGACACAGCCTACGAGCAGTACTTC CASSRRDTAYEQYF
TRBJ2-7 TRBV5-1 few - TGCGCCAGCAGCTTGCAGAATCCCTCCTACGAGCAGTACTTC CASSLQNPSYEQYF